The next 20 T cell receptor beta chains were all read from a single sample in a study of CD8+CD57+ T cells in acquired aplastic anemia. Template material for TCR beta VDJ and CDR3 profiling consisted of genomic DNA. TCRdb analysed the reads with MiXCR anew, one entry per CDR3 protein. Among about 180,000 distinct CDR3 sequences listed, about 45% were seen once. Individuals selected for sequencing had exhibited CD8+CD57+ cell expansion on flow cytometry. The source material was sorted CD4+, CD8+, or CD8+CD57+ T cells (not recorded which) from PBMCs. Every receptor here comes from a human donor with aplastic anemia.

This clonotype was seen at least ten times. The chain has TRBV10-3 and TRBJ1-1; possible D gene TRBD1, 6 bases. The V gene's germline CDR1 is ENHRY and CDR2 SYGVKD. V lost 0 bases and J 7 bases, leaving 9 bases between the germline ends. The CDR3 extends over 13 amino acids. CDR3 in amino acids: CAISESPGDEAFF. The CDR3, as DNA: TGTGCCATCAGTGAGTCTCCAGGGGATGAAGCTTTCTTT.

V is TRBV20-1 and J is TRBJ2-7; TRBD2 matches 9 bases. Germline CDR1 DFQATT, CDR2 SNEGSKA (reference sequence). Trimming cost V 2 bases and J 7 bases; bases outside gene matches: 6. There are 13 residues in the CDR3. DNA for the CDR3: TGCAGTGCTAGATATAGCGGGAGAGGGGAGCAGTACTTC. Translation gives CSARYSGRGEQYF.

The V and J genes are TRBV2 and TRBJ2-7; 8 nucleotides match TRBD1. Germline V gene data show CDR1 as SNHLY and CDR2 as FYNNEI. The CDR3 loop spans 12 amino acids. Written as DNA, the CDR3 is TGTGCTAGGAGGTGGACAGGGTACGAGCAGTACTTC. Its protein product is CARRWTGYEQYF.

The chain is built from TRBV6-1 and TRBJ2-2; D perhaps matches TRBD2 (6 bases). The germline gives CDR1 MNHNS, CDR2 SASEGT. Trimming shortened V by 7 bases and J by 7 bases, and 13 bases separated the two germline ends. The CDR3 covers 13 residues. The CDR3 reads CASIGGFIGELFF. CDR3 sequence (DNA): TGTGCCAGCATTGGAGGGTTTATCGGGGAGCTGTTTTTT.

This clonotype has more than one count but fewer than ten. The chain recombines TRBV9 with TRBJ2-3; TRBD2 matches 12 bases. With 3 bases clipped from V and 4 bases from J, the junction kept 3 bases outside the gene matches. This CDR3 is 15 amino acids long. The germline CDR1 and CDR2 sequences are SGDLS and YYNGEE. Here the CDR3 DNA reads TGTGCCAGCAGCGCTAGCGGGAGGGGGGCAGATACGCAGTATTTT. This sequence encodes CASSASGRGADTQYF.

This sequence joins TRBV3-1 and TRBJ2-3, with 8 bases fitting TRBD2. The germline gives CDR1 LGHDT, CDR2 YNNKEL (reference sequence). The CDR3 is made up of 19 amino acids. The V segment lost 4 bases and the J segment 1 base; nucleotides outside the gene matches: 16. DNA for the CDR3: TGTGCCAGCAGCCCTAGTGGGGAGTTAGCGGGGCCACGCACAGATACGCAGTATTTT. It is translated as CASSPSGELAGPRTDTQYF.

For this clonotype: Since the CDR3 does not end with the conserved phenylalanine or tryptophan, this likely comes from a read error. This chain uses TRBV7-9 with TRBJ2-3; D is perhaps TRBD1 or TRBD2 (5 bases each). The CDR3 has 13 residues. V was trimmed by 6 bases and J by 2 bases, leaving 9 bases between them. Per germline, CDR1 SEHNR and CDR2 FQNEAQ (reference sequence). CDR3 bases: TGTGCCAGCAGAAGGGACGCCACAGATACGCAGTATTCT. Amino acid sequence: CASRRDATDTQYS.

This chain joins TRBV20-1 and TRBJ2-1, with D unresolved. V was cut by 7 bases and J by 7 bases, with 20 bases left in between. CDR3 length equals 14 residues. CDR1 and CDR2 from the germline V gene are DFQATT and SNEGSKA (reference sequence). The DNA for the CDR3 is TGCAGTGTTGCCGAAGACGGCGAGACTAATGAGCAGTTCTTC. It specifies CSVAEDGETNEQFF.

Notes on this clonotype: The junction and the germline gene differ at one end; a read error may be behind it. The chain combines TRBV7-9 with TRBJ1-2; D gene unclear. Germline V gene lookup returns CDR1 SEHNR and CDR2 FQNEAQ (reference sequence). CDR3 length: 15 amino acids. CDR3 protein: CASSLAPGAQYAYTF. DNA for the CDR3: TGTGCCAGCAGCTTAGCGCCTGGAGCGCAGTATGCCTACACCTTC.

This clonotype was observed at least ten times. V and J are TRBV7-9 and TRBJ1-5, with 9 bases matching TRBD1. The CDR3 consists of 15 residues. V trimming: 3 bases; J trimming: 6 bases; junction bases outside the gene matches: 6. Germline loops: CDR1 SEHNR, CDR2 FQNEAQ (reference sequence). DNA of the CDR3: TGTGCCAGCAGCTTGGGGACAGGGACAGGTCAGCCCCAGCATTTT. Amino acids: CASSLGTGTGQPQHF.

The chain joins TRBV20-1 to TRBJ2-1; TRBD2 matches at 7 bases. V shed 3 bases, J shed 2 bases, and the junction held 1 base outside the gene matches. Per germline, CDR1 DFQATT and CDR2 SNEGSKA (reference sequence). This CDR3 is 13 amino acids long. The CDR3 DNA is TGCAGTGCTAGGCTAGCGGCCTACAATGAGCAGTTCTTC. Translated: CSARLAAYNEQFF.

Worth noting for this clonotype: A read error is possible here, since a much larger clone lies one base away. The CDR3 DNA reads TGTGCCAGCAGCCCCCCGAAGGGCGGGGCTACCGGTTCCTACGAGCAGTACTTC. Encoded protein: CASSPPKGGATGSYEQYF. The gene calls are TRBV13 and TRBJ2-7, with D maybe TRBD2 (6 bases). The CDR3 runs 18 residues. V lost 5 bases and J 1 base, leaving 24 bases between the germline ends. Germline V lookup: CDR1 PRHDT, CDR2 FYEKMQ (reference sequence).

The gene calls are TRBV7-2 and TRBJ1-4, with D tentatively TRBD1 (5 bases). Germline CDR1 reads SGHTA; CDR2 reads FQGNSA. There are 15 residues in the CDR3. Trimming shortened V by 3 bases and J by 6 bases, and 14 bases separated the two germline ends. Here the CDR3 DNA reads TGTGCCAGCAGCTTTAGTGGGGCGTTAGATGAAAAACTGTTTTTT. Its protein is CASSFSGALDEKLFF.

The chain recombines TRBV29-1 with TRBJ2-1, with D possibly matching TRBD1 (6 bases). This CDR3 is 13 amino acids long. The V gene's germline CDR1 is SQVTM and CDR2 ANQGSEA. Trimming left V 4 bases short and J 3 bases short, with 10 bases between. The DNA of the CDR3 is TGCAGCGTTGTGTCGGACAGCTACAATGAGCAGTTCTTC. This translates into CSVVSDSYNEQFF.

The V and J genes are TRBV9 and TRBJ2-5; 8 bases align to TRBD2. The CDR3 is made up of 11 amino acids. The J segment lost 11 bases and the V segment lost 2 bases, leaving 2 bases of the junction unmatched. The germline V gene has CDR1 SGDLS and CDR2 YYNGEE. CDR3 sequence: CASSVGGRQYF. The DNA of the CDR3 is TGTGCCAGCAGCGTTGGCGGGAGGCAGTACTTC.

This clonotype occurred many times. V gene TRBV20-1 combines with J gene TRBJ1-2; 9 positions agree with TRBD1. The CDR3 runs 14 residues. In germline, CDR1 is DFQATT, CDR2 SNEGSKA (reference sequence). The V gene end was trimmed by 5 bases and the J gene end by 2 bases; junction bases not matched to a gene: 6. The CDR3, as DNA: TGCAGTGCTGGAGGACAGGGGAGAAACTATGGCTACACCTTC. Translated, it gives CSAGGQGRNYGYTF.

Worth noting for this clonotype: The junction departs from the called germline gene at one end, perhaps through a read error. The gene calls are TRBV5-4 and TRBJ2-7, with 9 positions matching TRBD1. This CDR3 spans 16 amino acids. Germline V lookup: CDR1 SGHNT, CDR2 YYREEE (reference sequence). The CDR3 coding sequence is TGTGCCAGCAGCTCAGTCGACAGGGGGGGGACCGGGGAGCTGTACTTC. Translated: CASSSVDRGGTGELYF. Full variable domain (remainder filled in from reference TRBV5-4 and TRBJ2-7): ETGVTQSPTHLIKTRGQQVTLRCSSQSGHNTVSWYQQALGQGPQFIFQYYREEENGRGNFPPRFSGLQFPNYSSELNVNALELDDSALYLCASSSVDRGGTGELYFGPGTRLTVT.

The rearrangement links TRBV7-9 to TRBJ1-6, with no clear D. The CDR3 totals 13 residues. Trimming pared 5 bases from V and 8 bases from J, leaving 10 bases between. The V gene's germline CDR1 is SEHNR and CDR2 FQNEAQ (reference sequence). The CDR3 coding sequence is TGTGCCAGCAGCCCCGCAGCCGATTCACCCCTCCACTTT. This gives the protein CASSPAADSPLHF.

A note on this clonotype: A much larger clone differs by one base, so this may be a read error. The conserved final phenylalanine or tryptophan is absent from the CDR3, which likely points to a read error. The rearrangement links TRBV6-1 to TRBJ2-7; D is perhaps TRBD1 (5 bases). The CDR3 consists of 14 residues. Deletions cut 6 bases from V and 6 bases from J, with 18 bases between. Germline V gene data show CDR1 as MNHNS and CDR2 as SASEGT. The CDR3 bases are TGTGCCAGCAGATCCCTTCAGGGTTCCCCCGAGCAGTACTCC. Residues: CASRSLQGSPEQYS.

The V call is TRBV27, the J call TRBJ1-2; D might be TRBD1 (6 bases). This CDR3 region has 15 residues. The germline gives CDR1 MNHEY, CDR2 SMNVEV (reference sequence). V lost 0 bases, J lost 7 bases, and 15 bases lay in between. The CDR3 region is CASSLSIQGRSGYTF. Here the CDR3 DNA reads TGTGCCAGCAGTTTATCCATCCAGGGGCGCTCTGGCTACACCTTC.